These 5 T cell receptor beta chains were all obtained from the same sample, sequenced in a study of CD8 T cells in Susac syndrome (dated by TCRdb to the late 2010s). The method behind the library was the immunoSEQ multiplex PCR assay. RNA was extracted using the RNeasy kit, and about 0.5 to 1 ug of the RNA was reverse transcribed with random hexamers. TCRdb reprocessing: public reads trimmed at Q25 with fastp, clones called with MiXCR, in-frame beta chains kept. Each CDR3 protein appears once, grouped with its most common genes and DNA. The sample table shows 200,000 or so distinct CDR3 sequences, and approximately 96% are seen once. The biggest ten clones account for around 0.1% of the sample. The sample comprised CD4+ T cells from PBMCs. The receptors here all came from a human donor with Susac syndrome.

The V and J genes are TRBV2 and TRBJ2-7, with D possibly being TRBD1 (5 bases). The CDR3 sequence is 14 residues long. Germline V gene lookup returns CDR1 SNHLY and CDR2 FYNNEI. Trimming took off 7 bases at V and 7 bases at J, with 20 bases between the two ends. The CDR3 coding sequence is TGTGCCAGCATTGCCCAGGACACAGCTGGAGAGCAGTACTTC. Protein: CASIAQDTAGEQYF.

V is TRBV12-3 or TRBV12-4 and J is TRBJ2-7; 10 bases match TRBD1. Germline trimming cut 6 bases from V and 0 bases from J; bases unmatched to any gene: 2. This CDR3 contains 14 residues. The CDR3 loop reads CASSWTGGSYEQYF. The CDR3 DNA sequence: TGTGCCAGCAGCTGGACAGGGGGCTCCTACGAGCAGTACTTC.

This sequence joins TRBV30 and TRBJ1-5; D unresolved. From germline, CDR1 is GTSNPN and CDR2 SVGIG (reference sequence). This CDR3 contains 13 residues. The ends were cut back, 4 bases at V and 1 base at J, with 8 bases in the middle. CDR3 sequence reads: CAWNADSNQPQHF. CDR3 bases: TGTGCCTGGAATGCGGACAGCAATCAGCCCCAGCATTTT.

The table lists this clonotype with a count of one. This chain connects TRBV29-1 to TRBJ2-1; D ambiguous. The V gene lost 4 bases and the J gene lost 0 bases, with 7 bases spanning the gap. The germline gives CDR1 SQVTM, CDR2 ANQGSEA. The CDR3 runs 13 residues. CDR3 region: CSVVHSSYNEQFF. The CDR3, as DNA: TGCAGCGTTGTACACAGCTCCTACAATGAGCAGTTCTTC.

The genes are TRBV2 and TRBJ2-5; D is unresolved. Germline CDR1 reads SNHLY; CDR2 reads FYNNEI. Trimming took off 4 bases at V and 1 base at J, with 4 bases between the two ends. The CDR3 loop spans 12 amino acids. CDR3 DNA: TGTGCCAGCAGTGCTTTCCAAGAGACCCAGTACTTC. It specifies CASSAFQETQYF.